These 2 T cell receptor beta chains were all obtained from the same sample, sequenced in a study of blood T cells in healthy people across ages. With a J-beta primer mix and a sample-barcoded 5' primer, a second PCR ran about 7 to 12 cycles. One entry per CDR3 protein results from TCRdb running MiXCR on the 5' RACE reads. The data contain about 840,000 distinct CDR3 sequences, 25% to 30% of them singletons. This sample also appeared in a second study, on T cells of mothers and their children.

Sequencing input: blood. The receptors were gathered from a woman between 40 and 55 years old in good health.

The chain is built from TRBV12-3 or TRBV12-4 and TRBJ1-2; possible D gene TRBD1, 6 bases. The CDR3 spans 14 residues. V dropped 5 bases and J dropped 4 bases, with 14 bases sitting between them. The DNA of the CDR3 is TGTGCCAGCAGTCCGTACGACAGGTTCTATGGCTACACCTTC. Translating it yields CASSPYDRFYGYTF.

The chain employs TRBV20-1 and TRBJ1-3, with D possibly being TRBD1 (5 bases). Deletions cut 5 bases from V and 4 bases from J, with 12 bases between. The germline CDR1 and CDR2 sequences are DFQATT and SNEGSKA (reference sequence). The CDR3 covers 13 residues. The CDR3 here is CSARRDGGNTIYF. The CDR3 nucleotides are TGCAGTGCTCGACGGGACGGAGGAAACACCATATATTTT.